Below are 30 T cell receptor beta chains sequenced from a single sample in a study of blood T cell repertoires in COVID-19. TCRdb's table, derived via immunoSEQ multiplex PCR, lists solely in-frame clones and lacks some. The sample has over 45,000 clones, 91% seen once; the top ten hold approximately 6.6%. Sequencing input: peripheral blood. The receptors shown here come from a woman aged 55 to 70 with active or convalescent COVID-19.

The chain carries TRBV6-5 and TRBJ2-3, with D maybe TRBD2 (6 bases). The germline V gene encodes CDR1 MNHEY and CDR2 SVGAGI. The CDR3 is 13 amino acids. V shed 6 bases and J shed 0 bases, with 7 bases lying between them. CDR3 DNA: TGTGCCAGCAGGGGACTGAGCACAGATACGCAGTATTTT. Its protein is CASRGLSTDTQYF.

The V call is TRBV5-5, the J call TRBJ1-1; 9 positions match TRBD1. Germline assignment: CDR1 SGHKS and CDR2 YYEKEE (reference sequence). The trim removed 4 bases at V and 5 bases at J, leaving 9 bases unmatched. This CDR3 has 15 amino acids. CDR3 protein: CASSGWTGVGTEAFF. The CDR3 bases are TGTGCCAGCAGCGGATGGACAGGGGTGGGGACTGAAGCTTTCTTT.

The CDR3 is CASSQAATLGQGSSEQYF. Here the CDR3 DNA reads TGCGCCAGCAGCCAAGCTGCAACCCTCGGACAGGGCAGCAGCGAGCAGTACTTC. The chain couples TRBV4-3 to TRBJ2-7; 8 bases map to TRBD1. Germline CDR1 LGHNA, CDR2 YSLEER. Germline trimming cut 1 base from V and 6 bases from J; bases unmatched to any gene: 17. CDR3 size: 18 residues.

The chain couples TRBV6-5 to TRBJ1-3, with 8 bases lining up with TRBD1. CDR1 and CDR2 from the germline V gene are MNHEY and SVGAGI. V lost 0 bases and J lost 4; bases outside the gene matches: 2. The CDR3 consists of 15 residues. DNA of the CDR3: TGTGCCAGCAGTTACTCTACAGGGGGGGGAAACACCATATATTTT. It translates to CASSYSTGGGNTIYF.

A word on this clone: Its ends do not fully match the called genes, so a read error is possible. V gene TRBV18 combines with J gene TRBJ2-7; TRBD2 aligns across 11 bases. The V gene's germline CDR1 is KGHSH and CDR2 LQKENI. The CDR3 runs to 15 residues. The CDR3 loop is CASSPLAGAQYEQYF. The DNA of the CDR3 is TGTGCCAGCTCCCCACTAGCGGGGGCCCAATACGAGCAGTACTTC.

The chain uses TRBV4-1 and TRBJ1-3; possibly TRBD1 for D (5 bases). The V gene's germline CDR1 is MGHRA and CDR2 YSYEKL. CDR3 size: 16 residues. The V end was cut by 2 bases, the J end by 4 bases, with 15 bases between. The CDR3 loop reads CASSQPRAGVGNTIYF. As DNA, the CDR3 is TGCGCCAGCAGCCAACCTAGGGCGGGGGTCGGAAACACCATATATTTT.

V and J are TRBV19 and TRBJ2-2; 12 positions agree with TRBD2. The V segment lost 6 bases and the J segment 5 bases; nucleotides outside the gene matches: 7. Germline CDR1 is LNHDA and CDR2 is SQIVND (reference sequence). The length of the CDR3 is 16 residues. CDR3 in amino acids: CASSRLAGALTGELFF. The CDR3 coding sequence is TGTGCCAGTAGCAGACTAGCGGGAGCACTTACCGGGGAGCTGTTTTTT. The entire variable domain, with the rest obtained from reference TRBV19 and TRBJ2-2, is as follows: DGGITQSPKYLFRKEGQNVTLSCEQNLNHDAMYWYRQDPGQGLRLIYYSQIVNDFQKGDIAEGYSVSREKKESFPLTVTSAQKNPTAFYLCASSRLAGALTGELFFGEGSRLTVL.

In this sample, this clone turned up once. This chain's CDR3 is CASSKRGHRGGETQYF. CDR3 in DNA: TGTGCCAGCAGCAAGAGAGGACATAGGGGTGGAGAGACCCAGTACTTC. The chain combines TRBV21-1 with TRBJ2-5; TRBD1, the D gene given by the table, was not confirmed from the DNA. TRBV21-1 is given as a pseudogene. CDR3 length: 16 residues.

The V call is TRBV30, the J call TRBJ2-5, with 11 bases fitting TRBD2. Germline V CDR1 and CDR2: GTSNPN, SVGIG (reference sequence). With V trimmed by 0 bases and J by 6 bases, 6 bases remained unmatched. This CDR3 region has 15 residues. CDR3 bases: TGTGCCTGGAGTGTTGGAACTAGCGGGAGAAAGACCCAGTACTTC. Protein sequence: CAWSVGTSGRKTQYF.

The V gene is TRBV10-1, the J gene TRBJ2-5; D is unresolved. This CDR3 region has 13 residues. Germline CDR1 reads WNHNN; CDR2 reads SYGVQD (reference sequence). V lost 2 bases, J lost 1 base, and 5 bases lay in between. The CDR3 nucleotides read TGCGCCAGCAGTGAGGGGCTCCAAGAGACCCAGTACTTC. Translated: CASSEGLQETQYF.

This chain connects TRBV3-1 (or the pseudogene TRBV3-2) to TRBJ2-1; possibly TRBD2 for D (5 bases). The CDR3 has 14 residues. The V end was cut by 4 bases, the J end by 9 bases, with 16 bases between. Germline CDR1 LGHDT, CDR2 YNNKEL (reference sequence). Here the CDR3 DNA reads TGTGCCAGCAGCCCACGGACCCGAGGGAGTGAGCAGTTCTTC. As protein: CASSPRTRGSEQFF.

The V call is TRBV25-1, the J call TRBJ2-5; 13 positions match TRBD2. Germline assignment: CDR1 MGHDK and CDR2 SYGVNS. This CDR3 spans 14 amino acids. Trimming removed 4 bases from V and 4 bases from J; junction bases left unmatched: 0. The CDR3 sequence is CASSGTSGRETQYF. The CDR3 DNA reads TGTGCCAGCAGTGGGACTAGCGGGAGAGAGACCCAGTACTTC. The entire variable domain, with the rest obtained from reference TRBV25-1 and TRBJ2-5, is as follows: EADIYQTPRYLVIGTGKKITLECSQTMGHDKMYWYQQDPGMELHLIHYSYGVNSTEKGDLSSESTVSRIRTEHFPLTLESARPSHTSQYLCASSGTSGRETQYFGPGTRLLVL.

The chain links TRBV28 to TRBJ2-2, with D tentatively TRBD2 (6 bases). Germline V gene lookup returns CDR1 MDHEN and CDR2 SYDVKM. CDR3 length equals 14 residues. V was cut by 5 bases and J by 3 bases, with 10 bases left in between. The CDR3 DNA sequence: TGTGCCAGCAGTCCGGGACTCTACACCGGGGAGCTGTTTTTT. Translating it yields CASSPGLYTGELFF.

The sample holds one count of this clone. The V and J genes are TRBV18 and TRBJ2-6, with D tentatively TRBD1 (5 bases). Germline assignment: CDR1 KGHSH and CDR2 LQKENI. Between the trimmed V and J ends, which lost 3 bases and 1 base, there was a span of 16 bases. This CDR3 contains 18 residues. CDR3: CASSPMSDSLSGANVLTF. CDR3 bases: TGTGCCAGCTCACCTATGTCTGACAGTCTATCTGGGGCCAACGTCCTGACTTTC.

This rearrangement joins TRBV30 to TRBJ1-4; D is unclear. The V gene's germline CDR1 is GTSNPN and CDR2 SVGIG (reference sequence). The CDR3 runs 13 residues. V lost 0 bases and J lost 5, with 7 bases in between. CDR3 in DNA: TGTGCCTGGAGTGTCTCGGGAAATGAAAAACTGTTTTTT. Protein product: CAWSVSGNEKLFF.

The rearrangement links TRBV6-7 to TRBJ1-5; maybe TRBD1 (6 bases). TRBV6-7 is reported as an ORF; its role is uncertain. CDR3 length: 17 residues. Trimming took 0 bases from V and 5 from J, leaving 17 bases between them. CDR3 coding DNA: TGTGCCAGCAGTTACTCGATTGAGAGGCAGGGGTATCAGCCCCAGCATTTT. Translation gives CASSYSIERQGYQPQHF.

The V gene is TRBV7-2, the J gene TRBJ2-3; D is perhaps TRBD2 (6 bases). The CDR3 spans 15 residues. Per germline, CDR1 SGHTA and CDR2 FQGNSA. Trimming shortened V by 5 bases and J by 6 bases, and 18 bases separated the two germline ends. The CDR3 coding sequence is TGTGCCAGCAGCCCTGGGAGCGGACGGGGGGATACGCAGTATTTT. Translating gives CASSPGSGRGDTQYF. The full variable domain, its missing parts supplied by reference TRBV7-2 and TRBJ2-3, is GAGVSQSPSNKVTEKGKDVELRCDPISGHTALYWYRQSLGQGLEFLIYFQGNSAPDKSGLPSDRFSAERTGGSVSTLTIQRTQQEDSAVYLCASSPGSGRGDTQYFGPGTRLTVL.

The chain couples TRBV9 to TRBJ2-1; D perhaps matches TRBD2 (6 bases). Germline V gene lookup returns CDR1 SGDLS and CDR2 YYNGEE. With 4 bases removed from V and 6 bases from J, the gap between germline ends came to 11 bases. This CDR3 has 13 amino acids. CDR3 loop: CASSIGTANEQFF. The CDR3 region has the DNA TGTGCCAGCAGCATCGGGACTGCCAATGAGCAGTTCTTC.

The V and J genes are TRBV11-3 and TRBJ2-2; the D gene is possibly TRBD2 (7 bases). The germline CDR1 and CDR2 sequences are SGHNT and YENEEA. Trimming removed 0 bases from V and 8 bases from J, with 13 bases in between. The CDR3 consists of 15 residues. CDR3 sequence: CASSLDGGAAGELFF. In DNA, the CDR3 is TGTGCCAGCAGCTTAGATGGGGGGGCGGCAGGGGAGCTGTTTTTT.

This chain links TRBV3-1 (or the pseudogene TRBV3-2) with TRBJ2-1; 7 positions match TRBD1. The ends lost 4 bases at V and 5 bases at J; junction bases unmatched: 5. This CDR3 region has 14 residues. Per germline, CDR1 LGHDT and CDR2 YNNKEL (reference sequence). The CDR3 DNA sequence: TGTGCCAGCAGCCTAGGGACAGCTGACAATGAGCAGTTCTTC. Its protein product is CASSLGTADNEQFF.

The chain recombines TRBV13 with TRBJ1-6; a possible D gene is TRBD1 (5 bases). Trimming took off 0 bases at V and 6 bases at J, with 6 bases between the two ends. Germline CDR1 PRHDT, CDR2 FYEKMQ (reference sequence). CDR3 length: 14 residues. The CDR3 nucleotides read TGTGCCAGCAGCTTAGGTCAGGGTAATTCACCCCTCCACTTT. Its protein is CASSLGQGNSPLHF.

This chain links TRBV7-3 with TRBJ1-4, with a weak D call TRBD1 (6 bases). The CDR3 has 14 residues. The germline V gene has CDR1 SGHTA and CDR2 FQGTGA. V was pared by 1 base and J by 5 bases, with 8 bases between. The CDR3, as DNA: TGTGCCAGCAGCTTAATGGGGGCGAATGAAAAACTGTTTTTT. It codes for CASSLMGANEKLFF.

The gene calls are TRBV5-5 and TRBJ2-2; possibly TRBD2 for D (5 bases). Germline CDR1 and CDR2: SGHKS and YYEKEE (reference sequence). The CDR3 covers 15 residues. The V and J ends lost 0 bases and 5 bases respectively, with 11 bases between them. The chain's CDR3 is CASSLVPGGTGELFF. CDR3 coding DNA: TGTGCCAGCAGCTTGGTCCCCGGAGGAACCGGGGAGCTGTTTTTT.

Of note for this clone: An end of the junction does not agree with germline; a read error may underlie this. The CDR3 DNA sequence: TGTGCCGGCAGCATCCGGGACAGGGCTGACTACGAGCAGTACTTC. It yields the protein CAGSIRDRADYEQYF. V gene TRBV9 combines with J gene TRBJ2-7, with TRBD1 identical over 9 bases. CDR1 and CDR2 from the germline V gene are SGDLS and YYNGEE. The CDR3 loop spans 15 amino acids.

J is TRBJ2-2 and V is TRBV28, with 8 bases aligning to TRBD2. The CDR3 runs 14 residues. V lost 6 bases, J lost 7 bases, and 7 bases stayed unmatched. Germline loops: CDR1 MDHEN, CDR2 SYDVKM. For the CDR3, the DNA is TGTGCCAGCAGCACGAGGACTAGCATCGGGGAGCTGTTTTTT. As protein: CASSTRTSIGELFF. Supplemented by reference TRBV28 and TRBJ2-2, the full variable domain reads DVKVTQSSRYLVKRTGEKVFLECVQDMDHENMFWYRQDPGLGLRLIYFSYDVKMKEKGDIPEGYSVSREKKERFSLILESASTNQTSMYLCASSTRTSIGELFFGEGSRLTVL.

The CDR3 DNA is TGTGCCAGCAGCCCTGGTTTAGCGGGAGTACCAACCCCCTACGAGCAGTACTTC. Translation gives CASSPGLAGVPTPYEQYF. V is TRBV28 and J is TRBJ2-7; the match to TRBD2 covers 9 bases. Germline V lookup: CDR1 MDHEN, CDR2 SYDVKM. V was pared by 6 bases and J by 2 bases, with 17 bases of the junction left unmatched. The CDR3 is 18 residues long.

The chain employs TRBV6-1 and TRBJ1-2, with 7 positions matching TRBD1. Germline values: CDR1 MNHNS, CDR2 SASEGT. Losses at the gene ends were 2 bases for V and 0 bases for J; bases not matched to a gene: 6. The CDR3 totals 16 residues. CDR3 region: CASSETSGTANYGYTF. In nucleotides, the CDR3 is TGTGCCAGCAGTGAAACTTCCGGGACAGCTAACTATGGCTACACCTTC.

This CDR3 reads CASSIGWGTGVLNEQFF. In nucleotides, the CDR3 is TGTGCCAGTAGTATCGGGTGGGGGACAGGGGTTTTGAATGAGCAGTTCTTC. This chain connects TRBV19 to TRBJ2-1, with 10 bases identical to TRBD1. The CDR3 spans 17 residues. V trimming: 3 bases; J trimming: 7 bases; junction bases outside the gene matches: 12. In germline, CDR1 is LNHDA, CDR2 SQIVND (reference sequence).

This CDR3 reads CASSLGAHEQFF. The CDR3 DNA is TGTGCCAGCAGCTTGGGGGCACATGAGCAGTTCTTC. The chain combines TRBV7-2 with TRBJ2-1; possibly TRBD1 for D (6 bases). V was pared by 3 bases and J by 8 bases, with 8 bases between. The CDR3 sequence is 12 residues long. In germline, CDR1 is SGHTA, CDR2 FQGNSA.

The CDR3, as DNA: TGTGCCAGCAGTGGAGCGGGGGAAGGCAATGAGCAGTTCTTC. Amino acid sequence: CASSGAGEGNEQFF. The J gene is TRBJ2-1, the V gene TRBV6-4; 8 bases map to TRBD2. The CDR3 totals 14 residues. With 4 bases clipped from V and 6 bases from J, the junction kept 5 bases outside the gene matches. The germline gives CDR1 MRHNA, CDR2 SNTAGT.